These 32 T cell receptor delta chains share one sample of origin, sequenced in a study of γδ T cells in repeated Plasmodium falciparum infection. Gammadelta T cells were flow-sorted from PBMC into Vgamma9/Vdelta2+ and Vdelta2-negative populations for bulk analysis. TCRdb used CATT to re-call clones from the multiplex PCR reads. The sample contains roughly 50,000 delta-chain clones, 1.6% of which appear only once. Sequenced input: gamma-delta T cells from blood. The receptor source for this set is a pool of human donors (malaria-infected and uninfected, not separated).

Notes on this clone: TCRdb assigns this DNA the protein of a much larger clone, which departs from its translation at residue 3; this likely reflects a read error, and the protein shown comes from translating the DNA. The J gene is TRDJ1, the V gene TRDV2; weak D call: TRDD3 (6 bases). No J segment appears in TCRdb, so it was assigned here by matching the sequence to germline. The CDR3 is 19 amino acids. Per the germline V gene, CDR1 is GEAIGNYY and CDR2 is EKD. CDR3 residues: CAGDTVKGIGEANTDKLIF. The DNA for the CDR3 is TGTGCCGGTGACACCGTGAAGGGGATTGGTGAAGCGAACACCGATAAACTCATCTTT.

This clone has only a few counts. The TCRdb protein comes from a much larger clone and disagrees with this DNA's translation at residue 5, likely due to a read error; the protein given here is derived from the DNA. The rearrangement links TRDV1 to TRDJ1, with 8 bases that match TRDD2. The CDR3 loop spans 19 amino acids. Germline V gives CDR1 TSWWSYY, CDR2 QGS. This CDR3 is CALGKLHLPTKGSTDKLIF. Here the CDR3 DNA reads TGTGCTCTTGGGAAACTTCATCTTCCTACGAAGGGTTCCACCGATAAACTCATCTTT.

This clone was seen at least ten times. This DNA's translation and the protein TCRdb lists, from a much larger clone, do not match at residue 9, likely due to a read error; the protein shown is translated from the DNA. The chain uses TRDV1 and TRDJ1, with TRDD3 as a possible D gene (6 bases). No J segment appears in TCRdb, so it was assigned here by matching the sequence to germline. Trimming left V 0 bases short and J 1 base short, with 27 bases between. Germline assignment: CDR1 TSWWSYY and CDR2 QGS. The CDR3 has 21 amino acids. CDR3 region: CALGELRHHFGYLRPTDKLIF. CDR3 DNA sequence: TGTGCTCTTGGGGAACTAAGGCACCACTTCGGATACCTGAGGCCCACCGATAAACTCATCTTT.

This clone was found a few times. The protein given by TCRdb reflects a much larger clone and differs at residue 9 from this DNA's translation, likely from a read error; the protein shown is the DNA's translation. The chain has TRDV3 and TRDJ1, with D hard to call. The CDR3 sequence is 13 residues long. Germline CDR1 is TVYSNPD and CDR2 is GDNSRS (reference sequence). This CDR3 is CAFRRDYTEKLIF. Here the CDR3 DNA reads TGTGCCTTTCGGCGCGACTACACCGAGAAACTCATCTTT.

Turning to this clone: TCRdb's entry gives the protein of a much larger clone, which mismatches this DNA's translation at residue 7, likely from a read error; the protein reported here is translated from the DNA. This sequence joins TRDV1 and TRDJ1; 7 bases are shared with TRDD3. Germline lookup yields CDR1 TSWWSYY and CDR2 QGS. V dropped 1 base and J dropped 11; count of bases not matched to a gene: 10. The CDR3 consists of 14 residues. The CDR3 is CALGEHPGDSVLIF. The CDR3 DNA follows: TGTGCTCTTGGGGAACACCCGGGGGATTCGGTGCTCATCTTT.

Remarks on this clone: TCRdb has a much larger clone's protein, which differs at residue 6 from the translation of this DNA, likely because of a read error; what is shown is the protein translated from the DNA. DNA of the CDR3: TGTGCTCTTGGGGAAGTTCATCCCCCTCTTAATACCGATAAACTCATCTTT. This sequence encodes CALGEVHPPLNTDKLIF. The J gene is TRDJ1, the V gene TRDV1; the D is unclear. The J gene, not given by TCRdb, was assigned here from a germline match of the nucleotide sequence. V was trimmed by 2 bases and J by 2 bases, leaving 18 bases between them. This CDR3 has 17 residues. Germline-derived CDR1 and CDR2 are TSWWSYY and QGS.

This clone has only a few counts. TCRdb shows a much larger clone's protein in place of this DNA's translation, and the two differ at residue 3, likely through a read error; the protein shown is translated from the DNA. CDR3 residues: CALFAGTYPGLGKLIF. The CDR3 nucleotides read TGTGCCCTTTTTGCGGGAACCTACCCGGGCCTCGGTAAACTCATCTTT. The V and J genes are TRDV3 and TRDJ1; D perhaps matches TRDD2 (5 bases). The J gene is absent in TCRdb and was assigned here via DNA matching to germline. Deletions cut 5 bases from V and 7 bases from J, with 29 bases between. Germline V gene data show CDR1 as TVYSNPD and CDR2 as GDNSRS (reference sequence). This CDR3 contains 16 residues.

This clone was seen ten or more times. J is TRDJ1 and V is TRDV1; no clear D. The length of the CDR3 is 16 residues. The V end lost 4 bases, the J end lost 1 base, and 16 bases lay between the germline ends. In germline, CDR1 is TSWWSYY, CDR2 QGS. In DNA, the CDR3 is TGTGCTCTTGGGGGCCACTCGTTCTGGTTCACCGATAAACTCATCTTT. Translation: CALGGHSFWFTDKLIF.

Comment on this clone: The protein in TCRdb stems from a much larger clone and differs at residue 10 from this DNA's translation, likely a read error; here the protein is translated from the DNA. The gene calls are TRDV1 and TRDJ1, with D perhaps matching TRDD2 (6 bases). TCRdb gives no J gene; it was assigned here by matching the DNA to germline. Per germline, CDR1 TSWWSYY and CDR2 QGS. CDR3 size: 22 residues. Deletions cut 2 bases from V and 3 bases from J, with 34 bases between. CDR3 loop: CALGELMSNSFRGYSGADKLIF. Here the CDR3 DNA reads TGTGCTCTTGGGGAATTAATGAGTAATTCCTTCCGGGGGTACTCCGGCGCCGATAAACTCATCTTT.

This clone was picked up a small number of times. TCRdb assigns this DNA the protein of a much larger clone, which departs from its translation at residue 19; this likely reflects a read error, and the protein shown comes from translating the DNA. There is no J gene call, but TRDV1 is given as the V gene; the table gives TRDD3 as D, unverified against the DNA. CDR3 length: 21 residues. Germline V gene sequence: CDR1 TSWWSYY, CDR2 QGS. CDR3 sequence reads: CALGPTWERDVYWGIKIKPIF. The CDR3 DNA follows: TGTGCTCTTGGGCCCACCTGGGAACGGGACGTATACTGGGGGATAAAAATTAAACCCATCTTT.

Turning to this clone: This likely came from a read error, as a far larger clone is one base away. The sample contains more than one DNA sequence encoding this CDR3. The chain uses TRDV3 and TRDJ1; 9 bases agree with TRDD3. The CDR3 runs 17 residues. Per germline, CDR1 TVYSNPD and CDR2 GDNSRS (reference sequence). With 1 base clipped from V and 5 bases from J, the junction kept 17 bases outside the gene matches. The CDR3 here is CAFIPRHWGSEEDKLIF. Written as DNA, the CDR3 is TGTGCCTTTATACCTCGACACTGGGGGAGCGAAGAGGATAAACTCATCTTT.

This clone showed up just a few times. The protein TCRdb gives is from a much larger clone and does not agree with this DNA's translation at residue 18, likely a read error; the protein shown here comes from the DNA. This rearrangement joins TRDV1 to TRDJ1, with 9 bases lining up with TRDD3. CDR1 is TSWWSYY and CDR2 is QGS in the germline V gene. CDR3 size: 21 residues. CDR3 DNA: TGTGCTCTTGGGGAACGGCCCTTTTTCCCACTTTTACTGGGGGACACCGATGAACTCATCTTT. As protein: CALGERPFFPLLLGDTDELIF.

This clone was counted between two and nine times. Translating this DNA gives a protein that differs at residue 11 from the TCRdb one, which belongs to a much larger clone; a read error is likely, and the protein shown is this translation. The chain carries TRDV1 and TRDJ1; D remains unclear. The germline CDR1 and CDR2 sequences are TSWWSYY and QGS. The CDR3 is made up of 19 amino acids. Trimming shortened V by 10 bases and J by 1 base, and 31 bases separated the two germline ends. CDR3 loop: CAPQGPFPPSHEATDKLIF. DNA for the CDR3: TGTGCTCCGCAGGGCCCTTTCCCTCCATCGCACGAGGCCACCGATAAACTCATCTTT.

The rearrangement links TRDV2 to TRDJ3, with TRDD3 matching 9 bases. TCRdb is silent on the J gene; assignment here came from matching the DNA to germline. Germline trimming cut 0 bases from V and 0 bases from J; bases unmatched to any gene: 14. This CDR3 region has 22 residues. Germline V gene lookup returns CDR1 GEAIGNYY and CDR2 EKD. CDR3 coding DNA: TGTGCCTGTGACACCGCCTGGGGGATCCGCCGTAGCAGCTCCTGGGACACCCGACAGATGTTTTTC. This sequence encodes CACDTAWGIRRSSSWDTRQMFF.

About this clone itself: This DNA's translation differs at residue 13 from TCRdb's protein, which comes from a much larger clone; a read error is likely, and the protein shown is translated from the DNA. The rearrangement uses TRDV1 and TRDJ1; 11 bases line up with TRDD3. The J gene, left out of TCRdb, was set here by checking the DNA against germline. This CDR3 comprises 19 residues. CDR1 and CDR2 from the germline V gene are TSWWSYY and QGS. Trimming removed 0 bases from V and 4 bases from J; junction bases left unmatched: 13. The CDR3 sequence is CALGELGSWGIRGGDKLIF. The DNA of the CDR3 is TGTGCTCTTGGGGAACTGGGTTCTTGGGGGATACGAGGCGGCGATAAACTCATCTTT.

This clone was observed a handful of times. The protein in TCRdb stems from a much larger clone and differs at residue 10 from this DNA's translation, likely a read error; here the protein is translated from the DNA. The J gene is TRDJ1, the V gene TRDV1; 8 nucleotides match TRDD2. This CDR3 has 14 amino acids. V lost 4 bases and J lost 8; bases outside the gene matches: 9. CDR1 is TSWWSYY, CDR2 QGS, per germline. The CDR3 protein is CALGATSYRRKLIF. CDR3 sequence (DNA): TGTGCTCTTGGGGCCACTTCCTACCGGAGGAAACTCATCTTT.

This clone was counted at least ten times. The chain joins TRDV2 to TRDJ1, with 12 bases matching TRDD3. This CDR3 comprises 20 residues. Per germline, CDR1 GEAIGNYY and CDR2 EKD. V gave up 6 bases and J gave up 0 bases; unmatched junction bases: 19. The CDR3 loop reads CACKPLLTGGYKKNTDKLIF. DNA for the CDR3: TGTGCCTGTAAACCTTTACTAACTGGGGGATACAAAAAAAACACCGATAAACTCATCTTT.

Comments on this clone: A far bigger clonotype differs at one base, so this is likely a read error. The same CDR3 also results from other DNA sequences found in this sample. No J gene was called, and the V gene is TRDV1; the table's D call TRDD3 went unverified against the DNA. The V gene's germline CDR1 is TSWWSYY and CDR2 QGS. This CDR3 is 21 amino acids long. In DNA form, the CDR3 reads TGTGCTCTTGGGGAAACTCTAGCTCTGGGGGCCTCATCCCATACCGGCGATAAGCTCATCTTT. This codes for CALGETLALGASSHTGDKLIF.

This clone was seen a handful of times. Given a far larger clone just one base away, this is likely a sequencing read error. The same CDR3 is also encoded by other DNA sequences in this sample. The J gene is TRDJ1, the V gene TRDV2; the match to TRDD3 covers 11 bases. The J gene, missing from TCRdb, was assigned here through DNA to germline matching. V was clipped by 0 bases and J by 7 bases; unmatched bases: 30. The CDR3 extends over 23 amino acids. The germline CDR1 and CDR2 sequences are GEAIGNYY and EKD. The CDR3: CACDTAPARGVGDTTYLPGKLIF. The CDR3 region has the DNA TGTGCCTGTGACACCGCCCCGGCACGTGGAGTGGGGGATACGACCTACCTACCAGGTAAACTCATCTTT.

This clone was counted between two and nine times. One base separates it from a far larger clone, so it is likely a read error. The sample has other DNA sequences that encode this CDR3 too. V gene TRDV1 combines with J gene TRDJ1; 7 bases map to TRDD3. No J segment appears in TCRdb, so it was assigned here by matching the sequence to germline. Per the germline V gene, CDR1 is TSWWSYY and CDR2 is QGS. The CDR3 totals 21 residues. The CDR3 DNA reads TGTGCCCTTGGTGAACTGAAAGTTCCGTCCACCTGGGGGGAATACACCGATAAACTCATCTTT. It codes for CALGELKVPSTWGEYTDKLIF.

With respect to this clone: A far larger clone is one base from this, pointing to a likely read error. Other nucleotide sequences from this sample produce the same CDR3. This chain links TRDV3 with TRDJ1, with D tentatively TRDD2 (5 bases). In the absence of a J gene in TCRdb, the DNA was matched to germline to assign it here. Germline V CDR1 and CDR2: TVYSNPD, GDNSRS (reference sequence). The CDR3 extends over 16 amino acids. The CDR3: CAFFAGTYPGLGKLIF. CDR3 in DNA: TGTGCTTTTTTTGCGGGAACCTACCCGGGCCTCGGTAAACTCATCTTT. Supplemented by reference TRDV3 and TRDJ1, the full variable domain reads CDKVTQSSPDQTVASGSEVVLLCTYDTVYSNPDLFWYRIRPDYSFQFVFYGDNSRSEGADFTQGRFSVKHILTQKAFHLVISPVRTEDSATYYCAFFAGTYPGLGKLIFGKGTRVTVEP.

This clone was detected ten times or more. The protein TCRdb gives is from a much larger clone and does not agree with this DNA's translation at residue 5, likely a read error; the protein shown here comes from the DNA. The rearrangement links TRDV1 to TRDJ1, with TRDD3 identical over 12 bases. Germline CDR1 TSWWSYY, CDR2 QGS. This CDR3 has 22 amino acids. Trimming took 4 bases from V and 2 from J; bases not matched to a gene: 23. The CDR3 sequence is CALGGSFSSSLLGDTGTDKLIF. The CDR3 bases are TGTGCTCTTGGGGGATCCTTCTCTTCCTCGCTACTGGGGGATACTGGGACCGATAAACTCATCTTT.

This clone showed up just a few times. For this DNA, TCRdb reports the protein of a much larger clone, which diverges at residue 7, most likely from a read error; the protein presented here is translated directly from the DNA. The rearrangement links TRDV1 to TRDJ2, with 9 nucleotides matching TRDD3. Because TCRdb records no J gene, it was assigned here through a match of the DNA to germline. The CDR3 has 19 residues. CDR1 and CDR2 from the germline V gene are TSWWSYY and QGS. Unmatched junction bases numbered 13, after V lost 5 bases and J lost 0 bases. This chain's CDR3 is CALGQTMRGIPSLTAQLFF. The CDR3 DNA reads TGTGCTCTTGGGCAAACGATGAGGGGGATACCATCTTTGACAGCACAACTCTTCTTT.

Sample share makes this clone medium-sized. Other DNA sequences from this sample encode an identical CDR3 as well. This chain joins TRDV1 and TRDJ1; D remains unclear. Germline assignment: CDR1 TSWWSYY and CDR2 QGS. The CDR3 has 19 amino acids. Trimming took 4 bases from V and 0 from J, leaving 24 bases between them. CDR3 coding DNA: TGTGCTCTTGGGGTCCCGAGTCTCCGATCAAATGAGTACACCGATAAACTCATCTTT. Protein product: CALGVPSLRSNEYTDKLIF.

This clone appeared a few times. TCRdb lists the protein of a much larger clone for this DNA, which differs at residue 7, so this is likely a read error; the protein given here is translated from the DNA itself. The gene calls are TRDV3 and TRDJ1, with 11 bases identical to TRDD3. Because TCRdb records no J gene, it was assigned here through a match of the DNA to germline. Germline assignment: CDR1 TVYSNPD and CDR2 GDNSRS (reference sequence). V shed 4 bases and J 0 bases; nucleotides not matched to a gene: 7. This CDR3 spans 15 amino acids. CDR3 in DNA: TGTGCCTCCTGGGGGATACAAACTAACACCGATAAACTCATCTTT. This gives the protein CASWGIQTNTDKLIF.

This chain joins TRDV1 and TRDJ1; 11 nucleotides agree with TRDD3. No J segment appears in TCRdb, so it was assigned here by matching the sequence to germline. After removal of 5 bases from V and 4 bases from J, the junction contained 21 bases not matched to a gene. CDR3 size: 20 residues. Germline assignment: CDR1 TSWWSYY and CDR2 QGS. The CDR3 DNA follows: TGTGCTCTTGGGAATGGGATGCCCCACCGAGTTACTGGGGGATACGATAAACTCATCTTT. Translating it yields CALGNGMPHRVTGGYDKLIF.

This clone was counted between two and nine times. This DNA's translation and the protein TCRdb lists, from a much larger clone, do not match at residue 11, likely due to a read error; the protein shown is translated from the DNA. The chain couples TRDV1 to TRDJ1; 9 positions match TRDD2. The J gene was not available in TCRdb and was assigned here by matching the DNA to germline segments. Germline V gene lookup returns CDR1 TSWWSYY and CDR2 QGS. With V trimmed by 1 base and J by 0 bases, 30 bases remained unmatched. The CDR3 sequence is 25 residues long. The CDR3 nucleotides read TGTGCTCTTGGGGAACACCCGGCCTTCCTACCCCAAGTGGGTTGGGTTACGCCGTACACCGATAAACTCATCTTT. Translating it yields CALGEHPAFLPQVGWVTPYTDKLIF.

This clone was recorded many times. The chain links TRDV2 to TRDJ1; 11 positions match TRDD3. Germline CDR1 is GEAIGNYY and CDR2 is EKD. CDR3 length equals 15 residues. Trimming cost V 4 bases and J 3 bases; bases outside gene matches: 6. In DNA, the CDR3 is TGTGCCTGTGATAACTGGGGGATATCAGCCGATAAACTCATCTTT. Protein product: CACDNWGISADKLIF.

This clone was seen a handful of times. This sequence is one base from a far larger clone and is likely a read error. This CDR3 is also generated by other DNA sequences in the sample. J gene calling gave no result, while the V gene is TRDV1; whether TRDD3, the table's D call, matches the DNA was not checked. This CDR3 region has 23 residues. Per the germline V gene, CDR1 is TSWWSYY and CDR2 is QGS. The CDR3 sequence is CALGASTPLEYWGILTATDKLIF. The CDR3 nucleotides are TGTGCTCTTGGGGCTTCGACCCCACTCGAGTACTGGGGGATCCTCACTGCCACCGATAAGCTCATCTTT.

A note on this clone: Given a far larger clone just one base away, this is likely a sequencing read error. This sample also contains other DNA sequences that code for the same CDR3. This chain connects TRDV1 to TRDJ1; 7 nucleotides match TRDD3. V lost 0 bases to trimming and J lost 0 bases; unmatched junction nucleotides: 13. The CDR3 loop spans 19 amino acids. Germline assignment: CDR1 TSWWSYY and CDR2 QGS. In nucleotides, the CDR3 is TGTGCTCTTGGGGAACTTTTTTTGGGAAGTTGGGGGAACACCGATAAACTCATCTTT. Its protein is CALGELFLGSWGNTDKLIF.

Worth noting for this clone: For this DNA, TCRdb reports the protein of a much larger clone, which diverges at residue 4, most likely from a read error; the protein presented here is translated directly from the DNA. CDR3 nucleotides: TGTGCTCTTGTGGCTAACCGGGGGGGAAACACCGATAAACTCATCTTT. Its protein is CALVANRGGNTDKLIF. This sequence joins TRDV1 and TRDJ1; D may be TRDD3 (6 bases). Trimming removed 7 bases at V and 0 bases at J, with 18 bases between. CDR1 is TSWWSYY and CDR2 is QGS in the germline V gene. This CDR3 is built from 16 residues.

As to this clone: A far larger clone is just one base off, so this is likely a read error. The sample holds other DNA sequences that translate to the same CDR3. The CDR3: CAFPAWVLGDYTDKLIF. In nucleotides, the CDR3 is TGTGCCTTTCCCGCCTGGGTACTGGGGGATTACACCGATAAACTCATCTTC. The rearrangement joins TRDV3 to TRDJ1; 10 bases match TRDD3. The CDR3 contains 17 residues. From germline, CDR1 is TVYSNPD and CDR2 GDNSRS (reference sequence).